The 21 T cell receptor beta chains reported below all come from one sample, sequenced in a study of T cells in women clearing cervical HPV infection. Method: immunoSEQ multiplex PCR; TCRdb's copy keeps in-frame clones and lacks some. Its table lists approximately 39,000 clones. The sample was blood buffy coat. Receptors were obtained from a woman between 18 and 70 years old with a cervical HPV16 infection that either progressed to CIN3+ or cleared (not recorded which).

Of note for this clone: The read gets to within 3 residues of the CDR3 end, and the germline J gene fills in the rest. The chain links TRBV3-1 (or the pseudogene TRBV3-2) to TRBJ1-5, with D possibly being TRBD1 (6 bases). The V gene's germline CDR1 is LGHDT and CDR2 YNNKEL (reference sequence). The CDR3 contains 14 residues. V was trimmed by 0 bases and J by 7 bases, leaving 10 bases between them. The CDR3 bases that were read are TGTGCCAGCAGCCAAGAGAAGGGGGAGCAGCCC. The encoded protein is CASSQEKGEQP. The entire CDR3 is CASSQEKGEQPQHF.

Points on this clone: The CDR3 end is not reached by the read, which stops 3 residues before it; the germline J gene fills it in. The J gene is TRBJ2-7, the V gene TRBV7-6, with D perhaps TRBD2 (6 bases). The CDR3 runs to 14 residues. V was cut by 5 bases and J by 2 bases, with 13 bases left in between. Per the germline V gene, CDR1 is SGHVS and CDR2 is FNYEAQ. CDR3 protein: CASSTQAGTYEQYF. The covered CDR3 bases are TGTGCCAGCAGCACCCAGGCGGGAACCTACGAG.

As to this clone: Sequencing ends 3 residues short of the CDR3 end; the germline J gene provides the rest. The chain employs TRBV19 and TRBJ1-2, with 8 nucleotides matching TRBD1. V shed 4 bases, J shed 5 bases, and the junction held 3 bases outside the gene matches. The germline V gene encodes CDR1 LNHDA and CDR2 SQIVND (reference sequence). The CDR3 length is 13 residues. The CDR3 sequence is CASSKQGAYGYTF. The CDR3 bases that were read are TGTGCCAGTAGTAAGCAGGGGGCATATGGC.

On this clone itself: The CDR3 end lies 3 residues beyond the end of the read and is filled in from the germline J gene. The rearrangement links TRBV5-3 to TRBJ2-7, with TRBD1 as a possible D gene (6 bases). TRBV5-3 carries the ORF label, with uncertain function. This CDR3 region has 14 residues. Trimming stripped 2 bases from V and 0 bases from J, with 9 bases between. CDR3 in amino acids: CARSFGQSSYEQYF. CDR3 DNA (partial): TGTGCCAGAAGCTTCGGACAGTCCTCCTACGAG.

Comments on this clone: The observed sequence ends 3 residues before the CDR3 terminus, with the missing tail filled in from the germline J gene. The chain links TRBV20-1 to TRBJ2-4, with a tentative D call TRBD2 (5 bases). Germline CDR1 and CDR2: DFQATT and SNEGSKA (reference sequence). The CDR3 covers 14 residues. V shed 4 bases and J shed 0 bases, with 10 bases lying between them. This chain's CDR3 is CSAKARGAKNIQYF. The sequenced part of the CDR3 DNA is TGCAGTGCTAAGGCCCGGGGAGCCAAAAACATT.

Turning to this clone: The read ends 3 residues shy of where the CDR3 ends; the end is completed using the germline J gene. V and J are TRBV18 and TRBJ2-7; 8 bases are a match to TRBD2. V was clipped by 5 bases and J by 4 bases; unmatched bases: 4. Germline V CDR1 and CDR2: KGHSH, LQKENI. This CDR3 has 13 amino acids. The CDR3 here is CASSFGLAYEQYF. The DNA read from the CDR3 is TGTGCCAGCTCATTCGGACTAGCTTACGAG.

As regards this clone: With the read ending 3 residues before the CDR3 end, the germline J gene is used to fill in that end. The V call is TRBV5-4, the J call TRBJ1-2; 8 bases are shared with TRBD1. J lost 4 bases, V lost 5 bases, and 7 bases had no gene match. The CDR3 is made up of 14 amino acids. Germline V gene data show CDR1 as SGHNT and CDR2 as YYREEE (reference sequence). CDR3 DNA (partial): TGTGCCAGCAGACCTTCGACAGGGGCCTATGGC. Amino acid sequence: CASRPSTGAYG. The whole CDR3 region reads CASRPSTGAYGYTF. The whole variable domain, filled in from reference TRBV5-4 and TRBJ1-2, reads ETGVTQSPTHLIKTRGQQVTLRCSSQSGHNTVSWYQQALGQGPQFIFQYYREEENGRGNFPPRFSGLQFPNYSSELNVNALELDDSALYLCASRPSTGAYGYTFGSGTRLTVV.

Details on this clone: The DNA ends 3 residues before the CDR3 does, and the rest of the CDR3 is filled in from the germline J gene. The chain links TRBV3-1 (or the pseudogene TRBV3-2) to TRBJ2-7; TRBD2 might be the D (6 bases). The CDR3 is 16 residues long. Trimming took 0 bases from V and 3 from J, leaving 15 bases between them. Germline CDR1 reads LGHDT; CDR2 reads YNNKEL (reference sequence). CDR3 loop: CASSQESGTFFYEQYF. Incomplete CDR3 DNA: TGTGCCAGCAGCCAAGAGTCCGGGACTTTCTTCTACGAG.

Details on this clone: Read data end 3 residues before the CDR3 end; the end is taken from the germline J gene. The chain is built from TRBV4-2 and TRBJ2-3; possible D gene TRBD2, 5 bases. The CDR3 runs 14 residues. The ends were cut back, 4 bases at V and 0 bases at J, with 8 bases in the middle. In germline, CDR1 is LGHNA, CDR2 YNFKEQ. The sequenced part of the CDR3 DNA is TGTGCCAGCAGCCCGGCGGGCAGCACAGATACG. It encodes CASSPAGSTDT. The entire CDR3 reads CASSPAGSTDTQYF.

Comments on this clone: The read ends 3 residues before the CDR3 terminus; that terminus is restored from the germline J gene. This sequence joins TRBV20-1 and TRBJ1-1, with TRBD1 as a possible D gene (5 bases). The CDR3 is made up of 14 amino acids. With 4 bases removed from V and 5 bases from J, the gap between germline ends came to 17 bases. CDR1 DFQATT and CDR2 SNEGSKA come from the germline V gene (reference sequence). CDR3 sequence: CSATLVRPGTEAFF. The covered CDR3 bases are TGCAGTGCTACATTGGTAAGACCAGGGACTGAA.

About this clone itself: With the read ending 3 residues before the CDR3 end, the germline J gene is used to fill in that end. The rearrangement links TRBV7-9 to TRBJ2-7, with D unclear. V gave up 3 bases and J gave up 0 bases, with 9 bases separating them. The CDR3 has 14 amino acids. Germline-derived CDR1 and CDR2 are SEHNR and FQNEAQ (reference sequence). The DNA read from the CDR3 is TGTGCCAGCAGCTTCGGGTACTCCTCCTACGAG. Amino acid sequence: CASSFGYSSYE. The entire CDR3 protein reads CASSFGYSSYEQYF.

CDR3 bases read: TGTGCCAGCAGTTTAGCGGTTCCGGGACTAGCGGGGGGGCCACAGGAGACC. As protein: CASSLAVPGLAGGPQET. The entire CDR3 reads CASSLAVPGLAGGPQETQYF. V gene TRBV12-3 or TRBV12-4 combines with J gene TRBJ2-5, with 16 bases identical to TRBD2. The read stops 3 residues short of the end of the CDR3; the missing end is completed from the germline J gene. V gave up 0 bases and J gave up 5 bases; unmatched junction bases: 12. There are 20 residues in the CDR3.

Of note for this clone: The CDR3 end falls 3 residues outside the read, so it is completed with the germline J gene. This sequence joins TRBV24-1 and TRBJ1-5; perhaps TRBD1 as D (6 bases). The CDR3 loop spans 19 amino acids. The germline V and J ends were trimmed by 3 bases and 0 bases, with 20 bases remaining between them. Germline CDR1 KGHDR, CDR2 SFDVKD. CDR3 region: CATSDATTTGPDSNQPQHF. CDR3 DNA (partial): TGTGCCACCAGTGATGCGACGACGACAGGCCCGGATAGCAATCAGCCC.

In regard to this clone: The CDR3 goes on 3 residues after the read ends, and that part is filled in from the germline J gene. The chain employs TRBV6-2 or TRBV6-3 and TRBJ2-5; TRBD2 aligns across 7 bases. CDR1 MNHEY and CDR2 SVGEGT come from the germline V gene. The CDR3 sequence is 15 residues long. V lost 4 bases to trimming and J lost 2 bases; unmatched junction nucleotides: 7. The part of the CDR3 DNA that was read is TGTGCCAGCAGTTCAGGCGGGGGACCGCAAGAGACC. This gives the protein CASSSGGGPQET. The entire CDR3 is CASSSGGGPQETQYF.

In regard to this clone: The read is 3 residues too short to cover the CDR3 end, so that end is filled in from the germline J gene. The chain uses TRBV28 and TRBJ2-3; 7 bases map to TRBD1. J lost 6 bases, V lost 10 bases, and 13 bases had no gene match. This CDR3 has 14 amino acids. The V gene's germline CDR1 is MDHEN and CDR2 SYDVKM. Incomplete CDR3 DNA: TGTGCCATCCACAGGGGTAGGGGCCAGGATACG. Amino acids: CAIHRGRGQDT. The entire CDR3 is CAIHRGRGQDTQYF.

As to this clone: From the germline J gene comes the end of the CDR3, since the read stops 3 residues before it. This chain connects TRBV20-1 to TRBJ1-3, with D possibly matching TRBD1 (6 bases). The CDR3 is 16 amino acids. Trimming removed 0 bases from V and 0 bases from J, with 12 bases in between. CDR1 and CDR2 from the germline V gene are DFQATT and SNEGSKA (reference sequence). Incomplete CDR3 DNA: TGCAGTGCTAGAGAGGGGGGGGCTAACTCTGGAAACACC. Its protein is CSAREGGANSGNT. Given in full, the CDR3 is CSAREGGANSGNTIYF.

With regard to this clone: The read ends 3 residues before the CDR3 terminus; that terminus is restored from the germline J gene. The rearrangement joins TRBV2 to TRBJ1-6, with D unclear. V was shortened by 6 bases and J by 10 bases, with 10 bases between the two germline ends. The CDR3 is made up of 12 amino acids. Per the germline V gene, CDR1 is SNHLY and CDR2 is FYNNEI. The sequenced CDR3 bases are TGTGCCAGCAGATTCTTGGGCTCACCC. As protein: CASRFLGSP. The entire CDR3 sequence reads CASRFLGSPLHF. The variable domain in full, completed from reference TRBV2 and TRBJ1-6, reads EPEVTQTPSHQVTQMGQEVILRCVPISNHLYFYWYRQILGQKVEFLVSFYNNEISEKSEIFDDQFSVERPDGSNFTLKIRSTKLEDSAMYFCASRFLGSPLHFGNGTRLTVT.

A word on this clone: The junction shows a germline mismatch at one end, possibly a read error. Coverage ceases 3 residues before the CDR3 finishes, and the germline J gene fills in the end. The chain joins TRBV19 to TRBJ2-3; 7 bases agree with TRBD2. The CDR3 totals 11 residues. Germline lookup yields CDR1 LNHDA and CDR2 SQIVND (reference sequence). CDR3 loop: CASFAGDAQYF. The sequenced part of the CDR3 DNA is TGTGCCAGTTTCGCGGGAGATGCG.

As to this clone: Coverage ceases 3 residues before the CDR3 finishes, and the germline J gene fills in the end. This chain uses TRBV19 with TRBJ1-2; D is perhaps TRBD1 (5 bases). The germline gives CDR1 LNHDA, CDR2 SQIVND (reference sequence). The CDR3 sequence is 14 residues long. Trimming removed 9 bases from V and 4 bases from J, with 18 bases in between. The sequenced CDR3 bases are TGTGCCAGCGCCACGCTCAGGGCCTTCTATGGC. It yields the protein CASATLRAFYG. The CDR3 in full is CASATLRAFYGYTF.

About this clone itself: The CDR3 is cut off 3 residues early in the read; its end comes from the germline J gene. The rearrangement joins TRBV9 to TRBJ1-6; tentative D call: TRBD1 (5 bases). The CDR3 covers 14 residues. Germline V lookup: CDR1 SGDLS, CDR2 YYNGEE. Trimming cost V 0 bases and J 5 bases, with 6 bases left between them. This CDR3 is CASSVGGDNSPLHF. The CDR3 DNA, read in part, is TGTGCCAGCAGCGTAGGAGGGGATAATTCACCC.

Concerning this clone itself: The sequence runs out 3 residues before the end of the CDR3; the remainder is reconstructed from the germline J gene. The chain combines TRBV2 with TRBJ1-5; D is uncertain. The V end was cut by 9 bases, the J end by 4 bases, with 13 bases between. In germline, CDR1 is SNHLY, CDR2 FYNNEI. This CDR3 spans 13 amino acids. The CDR3 loop is CARGPGPNQPQHF. The part of the CDR3 DNA that was read is TGTGCCAGAGGGCCTGGGCCAAATCAGCCC.